A selection of T cell receptor beta chains follows, all from one sample in a study of brain metastases from non-small cell lung cancer. This table comes from immunoSEQ multiplex PCR, and its TCRdb copy is limited to in-frame clones, with some not included. There are approximately 2,000 clones in the sample; approximately 85% occur only once, and more than 13% lies in the top ten. The sequencing sample was made of primary lung tumor tissue. These receptors came from a donor at least 40 years old with non-small cell lung cancer. CDR3s include the opening cysteine and the closing phenylalanine or tryptophan. A D gene is named only where the DNA matches it firmly. Size is stated for part of the rows, as once, few or many counts, or as a class when the clone is expanded.

v_call	clone_size	d_call	j_call	cdr3_aa	cdr3_nt
TRBV27	-	-	TRBJ2-5	CASSPLRGGVETQYF	TGTGCCAGCAGTCCCCTGCGAGGTGGGGTAGAGACCCAGTACTTC
TRBV5-1	few	-	TRBJ2-6	CASSLVTGPSSGANVLTF	TGCGCCAGCAGCTTGGTTACAGGCCCGAGCTCTGGGGCCAACGTCCTGACTTTC
TRBV27	-	TRBD1	TRBJ2-7	CASSAGQAYEQYF	TGTGCCAGCAGTGCTGGACAGGCCTACGAGCAGTACTTC
TRBV6-6	-	TRBD2	TRBJ2-3	CASSYPQSGTRDTQYF	TGTGCCAGCAGTTACCCACAGAGCGGGACCAGAGATACGCAGTATTTT
TRBV24-1	few	-	TRBJ2-3	CATSDSEGFTDTQYF	TGTGCCACCAGTGATTCCGAGGGTTTCACAGATACGCAGTATTTT
TRBV6-5	-	TRBD1	TRBJ2-7	CASRGQGLSYEQYF	TGTGCCAGCAGGGGACAGGGGCTCTCCTACGAGCAGTACTTC
TRBV2	-	-	TRBJ1-6	CASERTADNSPLHF	TGTGCCAGCGAAAGGACGGCTGATAATTCACCCCTCCACTTT
TRBV7-2	few	TRBD2	TRBJ2-2	CASNRGGGFTGELFF	TGTGCCAGCAACCGGGGGGGCGGATTTACCGGGGAGCTGTTTTTT
TRBV6-4	-	-	TRBJ2-3	CASSEGGTDTQYF	TGTGCCAGCAGTGAAGGGGGCACAGATACGCAGTATTTT
TRBV27	few	TRBD1	TRBJ1-1	CASSLNSRGLTEAFF	TGTGCCAGCAGTTTAAACTCCAGGGGGCTCACTGAAGCTTTCTTT
TRBV2	-	-	TRBJ1-5	CASSESFRQDYQPQHF	TGTGCCAGCAGTGAATCGTTCAGACAGGATTATCAGCCCCAGCATTTT
TRBV6-5	-	-	TRBJ2-7	CASTERGATGEQYF	TGTGCCAGCACCGAAAGAGGGGCCACGGGGGAGCAGTACTTC
TRBV28	-	-	TRBJ2-7	CATAGSYEQYF	TGTGCCACCGCCGGATCCTACGAGCAGTACTTT
TRBV18	-	-	TRBJ1-1	CASSRSVGVEAEAFF	TGTGCCAGCTCACGCTCAGTTGGGGTTGAGGCTGAAGCTTTCTTT
TRBV19	few	-	TRBJ1-1	CASSWPDGEAFF	TGTGCCAGTAGTTGGCCAGATGGTGAAGCTTTCTTT
TRBV7-3	once	TRBD2	TRBJ2-3	CASSLVSSGADTQYF	TGTGCCAGCAGCTTAGTGTCTAGCGGGGCCGATACACAGTATTTT
TRBV6-5	once	-	TRBJ1-3	CASSYIRGNTIYF	TGTGCCAGCAGTTACATTCGAGGAAACACCATATATTTT
TRBV6-1	once	-	TRBJ2-3	CASSVLGEGGNTDTQYF	TGTGCCAGCAGTGTACTGGGGGAAGGGGGTAACACAGATACGCAGTATTTT
TRBV5-1	once	-	TRBJ1-1	CASSLEGGTEAFF	TGCGCCAGCAGCTTGGAAGGGGGTACTGAAGCTTTCTTT
TRBV5-6	few	TRBD1	TRBJ2-2	CASRETGGEGTGELFF	TGTGCCAGCAGGGAAACAGGGGGCGAGGGCACCGGGGAGCTGTTTTTT
TRBV30	-	-	TRBJ1-5	CAWSEGTSLNQPQHF	TGTGCCTGGAGTGAGGGGACCAGCCTCAATCAGCCCCAGCATTTT
TRBV10-1	once	TRBD2	TRBJ2-2	CATRAGGQDTGELFF	TGCGCCACCAGAGCGGGAGGGCAGGACACCGGGGAGCTGTTTTTT
TRBV5-1	-	TRBD2	TRBJ2-3	CASSLALTSGSLDTQYF	TGCGCCAGCAGCTTGGCCCTGACTAGCGGGAGCCTAGATACGCAGTATTTT
TRBV15	-	TRBD2	TRBJ2-7	CATSSPPSGRYEQYF	TGTGCCACCAGCAGCCCCCCTAGCGGGAGGTACGAGCAGTACTTC
TRBV19	-	-	TRBJ1-1	CASSGGLTAALNTEAFF	TGTGCCAGTAGTGGGGGGTTGACCGCAGCCTTGAACACTGAAGCTTTCTTT
TRBV24-1	-	-	TRBJ2-2	CATSKPVTGELFF	TGTGCCACCAGCAAACCGGTGACCGGGGAGCTGTTTTTT
TRBV6-5	-	TRBD1	TRBJ2-1	CASGWTGGNEQFF	TGTGCCAGCGGTTGGACAGGGGGGAATGAGCAGTTCTTC
TRBV14	few	-	TRBJ2-7	CASSAATFNEQYF	TGTGCCAGCAGCGCCGCGACTTTCAACGAGCAGTACTTC
TRBV29-1	-	TRBD1	TRBJ1-1	CSVTDRADTEAFF	TGCAGCGTAACCGACAGGGCCGACACTGAAGCTTTCTTT
TRBV13	-	TRBD2	TRBJ2-1	CASSSRDSGNYDEQFF	TGTGCCAGCAGCTCCCGGGATAGCGGGAATTACGATGAGCAGTTCTTC
TRBV5-5	-	-	TRBJ1-2	CASSLDDRNYGYTF	TGTGCCAGCAGCTTGGACGACAGAAACTATGGCTACACCTTC
TRBV30	-	TRBD1	TRBJ1-4	CAWDRGPTNEKLFF	TGTGCCTGGGACAGGGGTCCAACTAATGAAAAACTGTTTTTT
TRBV30	-	-	TRBJ1-3	CAWSDGRYGNTIYF	TGTGCCTGGAGCGACGGACGATACGGGAACACCATATATTTT
TRBV5-1	once	TRBD1	TRBJ1-1	CASSSDRGGTEAFF	TGCGCCAGCAGCTCAGACAGGGGAGGGACTGAAGCTTTCTTT